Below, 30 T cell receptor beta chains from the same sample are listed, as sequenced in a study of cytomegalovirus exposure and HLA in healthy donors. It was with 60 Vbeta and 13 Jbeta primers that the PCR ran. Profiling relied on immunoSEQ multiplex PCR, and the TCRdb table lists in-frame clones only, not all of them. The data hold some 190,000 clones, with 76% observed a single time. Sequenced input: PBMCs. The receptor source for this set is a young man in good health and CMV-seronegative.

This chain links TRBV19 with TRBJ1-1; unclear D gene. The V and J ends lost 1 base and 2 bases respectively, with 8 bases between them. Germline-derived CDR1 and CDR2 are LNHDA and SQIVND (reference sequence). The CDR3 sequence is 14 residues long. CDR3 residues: CASSIGRENTEAFF. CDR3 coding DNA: TGTGCCAGTAGTATAGGGCGGGAAAACACTGAAGCTTTCTTT.

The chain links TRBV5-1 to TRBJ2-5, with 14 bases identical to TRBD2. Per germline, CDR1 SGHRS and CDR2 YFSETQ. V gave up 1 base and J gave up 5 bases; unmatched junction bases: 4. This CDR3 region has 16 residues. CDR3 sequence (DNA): TGCGCCAGCAGCTTGCGACTAGCGGGAGGGTTCGAGACCCAGTACTTC. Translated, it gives CASSLRLAGGFETQYF.

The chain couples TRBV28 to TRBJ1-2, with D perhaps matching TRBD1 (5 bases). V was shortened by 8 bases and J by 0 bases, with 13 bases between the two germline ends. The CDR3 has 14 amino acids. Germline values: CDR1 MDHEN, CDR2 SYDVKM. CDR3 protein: CASHPGGTNYGYTF. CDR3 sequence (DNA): TGTGCCAGCCACCCGGGGGGGACTAACTATGGCTACACCTTC.

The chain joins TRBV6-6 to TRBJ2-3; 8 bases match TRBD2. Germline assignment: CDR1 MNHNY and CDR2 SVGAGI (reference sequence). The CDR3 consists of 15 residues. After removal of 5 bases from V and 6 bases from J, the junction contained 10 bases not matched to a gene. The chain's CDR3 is CASSGRGGSDDTQYF. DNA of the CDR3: TGTGCCAGCAGTGGGCGCGGGGGGTCAGATGATACGCAGTATTTT.

The CDR3, as DNA: TGTGCCTGGAGTGGCCTGGAAGGGGGGCCCCAGCATTTT. It translates to CAWSGLEGGPQHF. The chain has TRBV30 and TRBJ1-5, with D tentatively TRBD1 (6 bases). The CDR3 totals 13 residues. Germline CDR1 GTSNPN, CDR2 SVGIG (reference sequence). The ends were cut back, 1 base at V and 9 bases at J, with 13 bases in the middle.

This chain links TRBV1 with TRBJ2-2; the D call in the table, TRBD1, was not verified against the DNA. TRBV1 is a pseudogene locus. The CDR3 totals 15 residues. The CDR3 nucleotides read TGCACCAGCACCCGGGACAGCGCGAACACCGGGGAGCTGTTTTTT. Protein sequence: CTSTRDSANTGELFF.

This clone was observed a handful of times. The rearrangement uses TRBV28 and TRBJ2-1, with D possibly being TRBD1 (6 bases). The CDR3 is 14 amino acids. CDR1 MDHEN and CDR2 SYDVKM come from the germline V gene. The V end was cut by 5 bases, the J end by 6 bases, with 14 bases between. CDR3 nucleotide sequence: TGTGCCAGCAGTCAAGGGGGTTGGGTCAATGAGCAGTTCTTC. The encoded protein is CASSQGGWVNEQFF.

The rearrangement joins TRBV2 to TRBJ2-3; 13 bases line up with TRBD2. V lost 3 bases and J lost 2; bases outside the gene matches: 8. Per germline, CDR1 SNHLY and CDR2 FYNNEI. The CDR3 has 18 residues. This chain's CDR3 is CASSDLRLAGGSTDTQYF. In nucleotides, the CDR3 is TGTGCCAGCAGTGACCTACGACTAGCGGGAGGATCCACAGATACGCAGTATTTT.

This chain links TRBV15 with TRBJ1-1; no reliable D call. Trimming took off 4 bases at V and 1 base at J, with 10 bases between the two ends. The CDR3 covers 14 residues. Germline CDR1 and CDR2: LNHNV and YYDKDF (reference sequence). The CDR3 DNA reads TGTGCCACCAGCATTCAGGCGCCGAACACTGAAGCTTTCTTT. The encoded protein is CATSIQAPNTEAFF.

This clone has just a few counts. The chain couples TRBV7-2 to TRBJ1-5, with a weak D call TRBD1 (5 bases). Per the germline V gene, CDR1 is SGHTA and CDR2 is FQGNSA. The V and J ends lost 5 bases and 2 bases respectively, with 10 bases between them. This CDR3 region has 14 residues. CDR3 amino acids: CASSRTGGNQPQHF. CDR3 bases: TGTGCCAGCAGCCGAACGGGGGGCAATCAGCCCCAGCATTTT.

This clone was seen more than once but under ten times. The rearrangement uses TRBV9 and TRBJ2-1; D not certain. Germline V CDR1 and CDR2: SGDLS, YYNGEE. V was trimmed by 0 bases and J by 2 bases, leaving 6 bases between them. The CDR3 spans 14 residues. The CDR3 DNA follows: TGTGCCAGCAGCGTAGCCGGTACCTACAATGAGCAGTTCTTC. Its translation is CASSVAGTYNEQFF.

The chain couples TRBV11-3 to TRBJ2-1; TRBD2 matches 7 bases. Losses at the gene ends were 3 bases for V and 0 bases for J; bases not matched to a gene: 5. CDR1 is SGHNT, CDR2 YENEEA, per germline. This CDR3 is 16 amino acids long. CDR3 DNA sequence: TGTGCCAGCAGCTTCGGCAGCGGGGCCTCCTACAATGAGCAGTTCTTC. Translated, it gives CASSFGSGASYNEQFF.

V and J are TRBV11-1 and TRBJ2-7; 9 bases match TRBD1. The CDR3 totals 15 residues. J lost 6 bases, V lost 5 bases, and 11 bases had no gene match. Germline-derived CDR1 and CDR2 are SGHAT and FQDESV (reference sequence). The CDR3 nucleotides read TGTGCCAGCAGCGCACAGGGGGCGATCAATCCCGAGCAGTACTTC. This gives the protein CASSAQGAINPEQYF.

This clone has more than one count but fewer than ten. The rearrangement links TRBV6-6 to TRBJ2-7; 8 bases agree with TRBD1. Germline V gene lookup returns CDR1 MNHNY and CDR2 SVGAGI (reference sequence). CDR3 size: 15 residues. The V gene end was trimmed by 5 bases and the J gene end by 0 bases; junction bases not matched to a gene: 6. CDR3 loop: CASSTTGGDSYEQYF. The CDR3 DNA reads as TGTGCCAGCAGTACCACAGGGGGTGACTCCTACGAGCAGTACTTC.

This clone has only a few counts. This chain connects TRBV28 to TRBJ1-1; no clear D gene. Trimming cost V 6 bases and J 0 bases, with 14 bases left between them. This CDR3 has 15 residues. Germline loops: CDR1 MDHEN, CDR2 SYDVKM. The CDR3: CASRTPGLLNTEAFF. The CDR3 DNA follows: TGTGCCAGCAGAACGCCGGGGTTGTTGAACACTGAAGCTTTCTTT.

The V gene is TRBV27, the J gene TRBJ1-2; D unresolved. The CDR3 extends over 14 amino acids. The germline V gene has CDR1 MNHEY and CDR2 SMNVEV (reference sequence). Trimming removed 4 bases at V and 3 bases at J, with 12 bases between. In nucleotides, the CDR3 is TGTGCCAGCAGTTCGTTTTCCCCGTACTATGGCTACACCTTC. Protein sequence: CASSSFSPYYGYTF.

The CDR3 reads CASSTGPVEQYF. The CDR3 nucleotides read TGTGCCAGTTCAACAGGGCCCGTGGAGCAGTACTTC. The rearrangement uses TRBV19 and TRBJ2-7; perhaps TRBD1 as D (6 bases). V was cut by 8 bases and J by 7 bases, with 15 bases left in between. CDR1 and CDR2 from the germline V gene are LNHDA and SQIVND (reference sequence). There are 12 residues in the CDR3.

In nucleotides, the CDR3 is TGTGCCAGCAGTTACTCTCCAGATACTGGAAACACCATATATTTT. Translating gives CASSYSPDTGNTIYF. This sequence joins TRBV6-5 and TRBJ1-3; D gene ambiguous. Germline V gene data show CDR1 as MNHEY and CDR2 as SVGAGI. There are 15 residues in the CDR3. V dropped 0 bases and J dropped 2 bases, with 8 bases sitting between them.

The CDR3 is CASSFASPKGNTIYF. CDR3 nucleotides: TGTGCCAGCAGCTTTGCGAGCCCTAAGGGAAACACCATATATTTT. The chain joins TRBV7-9 to TRBJ1-3; the D is unclear. Per germline, CDR1 SEHNR and CDR2 FQNEAQ (reference sequence). The V and J ends lost 3 bases and 4 bases respectively, with 13 bases between them. The CDR3 runs 15 residues. The full variable domain, with the rest looked up from reference TRBV7-9 and TRBJ1-3, is DTGVSQNPRHKITKRGQNVTFRCDPISEHNRLYWYRQTLGQGPEFLTYFQNEAQLEKSRLLSDRFSAERPKGSFSTLEIQRTEQGDSAMYLCASSFASPKGNTIYFGEGSWLTVV.

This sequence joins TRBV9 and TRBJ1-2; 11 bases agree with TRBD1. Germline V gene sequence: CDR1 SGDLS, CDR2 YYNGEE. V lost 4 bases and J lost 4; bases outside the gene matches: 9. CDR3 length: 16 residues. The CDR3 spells CASSSRDRGESYGYTF. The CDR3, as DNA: TGTGCCAGCAGCTCCCGGGACAGGGGGGAAAGCTATGGCTACACCTTC.

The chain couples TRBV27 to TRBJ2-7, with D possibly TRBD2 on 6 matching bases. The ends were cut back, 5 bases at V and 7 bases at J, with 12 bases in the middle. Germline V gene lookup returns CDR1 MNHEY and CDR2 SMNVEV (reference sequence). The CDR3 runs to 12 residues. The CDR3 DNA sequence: TGTGCCAGCAGTCACCTTGCGGGGGAGCAGTACTTC. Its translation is CASSHLAGEQYF.

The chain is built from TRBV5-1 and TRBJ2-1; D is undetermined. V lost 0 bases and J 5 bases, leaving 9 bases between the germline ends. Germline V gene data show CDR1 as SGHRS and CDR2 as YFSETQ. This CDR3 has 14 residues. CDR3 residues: CASSLGYSNNEQFF. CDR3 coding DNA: TGCGCCAGCAGCTTGGGCTACTCAAACAATGAGCAGTTCTTC.

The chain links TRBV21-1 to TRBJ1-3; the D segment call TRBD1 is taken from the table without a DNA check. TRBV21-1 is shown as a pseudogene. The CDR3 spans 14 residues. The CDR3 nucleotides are TGTGCCAGCAGCAAAGCGGACAGGGGAGACACCATATATTTT. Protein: CASSKADRGDTIYF.

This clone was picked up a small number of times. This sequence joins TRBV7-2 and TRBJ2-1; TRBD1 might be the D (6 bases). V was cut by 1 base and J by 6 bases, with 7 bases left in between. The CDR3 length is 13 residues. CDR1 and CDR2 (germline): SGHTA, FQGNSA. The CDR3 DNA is TGTGCCAGCAGCTTAGACAGGGTCAATGAGCAGTTCTTC. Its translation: CASSLDRVNEQFF.

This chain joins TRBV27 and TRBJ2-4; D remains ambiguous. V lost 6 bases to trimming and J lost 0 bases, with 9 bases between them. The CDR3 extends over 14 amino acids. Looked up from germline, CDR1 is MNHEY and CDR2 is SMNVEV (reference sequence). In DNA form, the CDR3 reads TGTGCCAGCAGCCGCGCCCTAGCCAAAAACATTCAGTACTTC. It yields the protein CASSRALAKNIQYF.

DNA for the CDR3: TGCGCCAGCAGCTTGGGACAGGGGAATCAAGAGACCCAGTACTTC. Its translation is CASSLGQGNQETQYF. V and J are TRBV5-1 and TRBJ2-5, with TRBD1 identical over 8 bases. V gave up 0 bases and J gave up 2 bases; unmatched junction bases: 3. CDR3 length: 15 amino acids. Per the germline V gene, CDR1 is SGHRS and CDR2 is YFSETQ.

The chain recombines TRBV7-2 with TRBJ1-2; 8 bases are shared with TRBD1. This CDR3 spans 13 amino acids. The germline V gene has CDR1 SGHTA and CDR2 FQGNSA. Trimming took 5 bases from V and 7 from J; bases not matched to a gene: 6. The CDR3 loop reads CASSLVDRGGYTF. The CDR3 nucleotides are TGTGCCAGCAGCCTAGTCGACAGGGGTGGCTACACCTTC. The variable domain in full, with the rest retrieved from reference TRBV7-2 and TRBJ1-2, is GAGVSQSPSNKVTEKGKDVELRCDPISGHTALYWYRQSLGQGLEFLIYFQGNSAPDKSGLPSDRFSAERTGGSVSTLTIQRTQQEDSAVYLCASSLVDRGGYTFGSGTRLTVV.

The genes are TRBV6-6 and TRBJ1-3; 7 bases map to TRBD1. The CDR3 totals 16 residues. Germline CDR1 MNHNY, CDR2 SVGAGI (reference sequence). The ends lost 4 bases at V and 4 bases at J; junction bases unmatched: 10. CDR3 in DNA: TGTGCCAGCAGTTCTCCCCCGGGACAGAAAGGAAACACCATATATTTT. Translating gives CASSSPPGQKGNTIYF.

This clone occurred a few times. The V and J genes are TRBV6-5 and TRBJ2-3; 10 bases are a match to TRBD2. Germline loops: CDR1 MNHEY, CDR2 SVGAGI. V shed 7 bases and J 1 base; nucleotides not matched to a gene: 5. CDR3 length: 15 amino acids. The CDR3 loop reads CASILGLAGTDTQYF. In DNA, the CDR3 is TGTGCCAGCATTCTTGGACTAGCGGGCACAGATACGCAGTATTTT.

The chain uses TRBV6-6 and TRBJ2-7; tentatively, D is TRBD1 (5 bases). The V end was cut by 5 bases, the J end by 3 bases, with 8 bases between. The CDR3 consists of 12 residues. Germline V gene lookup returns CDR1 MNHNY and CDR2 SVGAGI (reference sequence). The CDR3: CASSSDSYEQYF. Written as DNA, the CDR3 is TGTGCCAGCAGTAGCGACAGCTACGAGCAGTACTTC.